What follows are 17 T cell receptor beta chains derived from one specimen sequenced in a study of cytomegalovirus exposure and HLA in healthy donors. PCR employed 60 Vbeta and 13 Jbeta primers. Generated by immunoSEQ multiplex PCR, the TCRdb table keeps only in-frame clones and is missing some. The data contain fewer than 200,000 clones, more than 65% of them singletons. The sample consisted of PBMCs. The receptors were sampled from a male donor in good health and CMV-seronegative.

The chain recombines TRBV27 with TRBJ1-2, with D maybe TRBD1 (6 bases). The germline V and J ends were trimmed by 2 bases and 4 bases, with 8 bases remaining between them. This CDR3 spans 13 amino acids. Per the germline V gene, CDR1 is MNHEY and CDR2 is SMNVEV (reference sequence). The CDR3 is CASSLAGAYGYTF. The CDR3 DNA is TGTGCCAGCAGTTTAGCAGGGGCCTATGGCTACACCTTC.

The rearrangement joins TRBV7-5 to TRBJ2-3; the listed D gene, TRBD2, was not tested against the DNA. TRBV7-5 is labeled a pseudogene. The CDR3 is 20 residues long. DNA for the CDR3: TGTGCCAGAAGCTTAGCGTGGCTAGCGGGGGGTCCCACTAGCACAGATACGCAGTATTTT. It translates to CARSLAWLAGGPTSTDTQYF.

V is TRBV6-1 and J is TRBJ1-2; weak D call: TRBD1 (5 bases). V dropped 0 bases and J dropped 3 bases, with 11 bases sitting between them. CDR3 length: 15 residues. Germline V CDR1 and CDR2: MNHNS, SASEGT. The CDR3 loop reads CASSEAGRADYGYTF. CDR3 coding DNA: TGTGCCAGCAGTGAAGCGGGCAGGGCAGACTATGGCTACACCTTC.

This rearrangement joins TRBV28 to TRBJ1-4, with D perhaps matching TRBD1 (5 bases). This CDR3 region has 15 residues. In germline, CDR1 is MDHEN, CDR2 SYDVKM. Trimming cost V 4 bases and J 7 bases, with 16 bases left between them. CDR3 in DNA: TGTGCCAGCAGTTCCCTCAGGGCAGGCTTTGAAAAACTGTTTTTT. This gives the protein CASSSLRAGFEKLFF.

The chain employs TRBV19 and TRBJ2-2; 8 bases are a match to TRBD1. The junction had 6 bases not matched to a gene; V was cut back by 2 bases and J by 7 bases. The length of the CDR3 is 15 residues. CDR1 LNHDA and CDR2 SQIVND come from the germline V gene (reference sequence). This chain's CDR3 is CASSIPGGSVGELFF. In DNA, the CDR3 is TGTGCCAGTAGTATACCAGGGGGCTCTGTCGGGGAGCTGTTTTTT.

This clone was counted between two and nine times. The chain joins TRBV6-7 to TRBJ2-7, with a possible D match to TRBD1 (6 bases). TRBV6-7 is given ORF status, its function remaining uncertain. With 2 bases removed from V and 5 bases from J, the gap between germline ends came to 28 bases. This CDR3 has 19 amino acids. CDR3 sequence reads: CASSYPNWLGAEGRNEQYF. The CDR3 nucleotides are TGTGCCAGCAGTTACCCAAATTGGCTGGGGGCGGAAGGTCGGAACGAGCAGTACTTC.

On this clone itself: At one of its ends the junction is not consistent with the germline gene, which may arise from a read error. This rearrangement joins TRBV9 to TRBJ2-2, with D possibly matching TRBD2 (5 bases). The length of the CDR3 is 15 residues. Germline CDR1 reads SGDLS; CDR2 reads YYNGEE. CDR3 amino acids: CASNVGLRGTGELFF. In DNA, the CDR3 is TGTGCCAGCAACGTAGGCCTCCGGGGCACCGGGGAGCTGTTTTTT.

Remarks on this clone: Other nucleotide sequences in the sample specify the same CDR3. The V gene is TRBV15, the J gene TRBJ1-5; D may be TRBD1 (6 bases). V was cut by 6 bases and J by 0 bases, with 27 bases left in between. The length of the CDR3 is 20 residues. Germline CDR1 is LNHNV and CDR2 is YYDKDF (reference sequence). The CDR3 loop is CATRRIPERGILSSNQPQHF. CDR3 DNA sequence: TGTGCCACCAGGAGAATCCCGGAGAGGGGGATATTAAGTAGCAATCAGCCCCAGCATTTT.

V gene TRBV7-2 combines with J gene TRBJ1-2; D gene ambiguous. Trimming pared 4 bases from V and 5 bases from J, leaving 20 bases between. The length of the CDR3 is 16 residues. Germline V lookup: CDR1 SGHTA, CDR2 FQGNSA. CDR3 nucleotide sequence: TGTGCCAGCAGCTCCTTTGGGTGGAGGAAGGCGTATGGCTACACCTTC. Its protein product is CASSSFGWRKAYGYTF.

This clone appeared a few times. The rearrangement links TRBV7-9 to TRBJ2-7; no definite D call. CDR3 size: 13 residues. The V gene lost 5 bases and the J gene lost 7 bases, with 15 bases spanning the gap. Germline assignment: CDR1 SEHNR and CDR2 FQNEAQ (reference sequence). The CDR3 DNA reads TGTGCCAGCAGCCCCTCCCCCTCCGTAGAGCAGTACTTC. Its protein is CASSPSPSVEQYF.

This chain links TRBV27 with TRBJ2-1; TRBD2 matches 8 bases. Losses at the gene ends were 4 bases for V and 6 bases for J; bases not matched to a gene: 2. The germline CDR1 and CDR2 sequences are MNHEY and SMNVEV (reference sequence). The CDR3 runs to 13 residues. CDR3 region: CASSSGLANEQFF. The CDR3 DNA reads as TGTGCCAGCAGTTCCGGACTAGCCAATGAGCAGTTCTTC.

The V gene is TRBV11-3, the J gene TRBJ2-7; D not certain. V lost 5 bases to trimming and J lost 4 bases, with 12 bases between them. Germline V gene lookup returns CDR1 SGHNT and CDR2 YENEEA. The CDR3 is 13 amino acids. CDR3 amino acids: CASSTQAGYEQYF. The CDR3 coding sequence is TGTGCCAGCAGCACCCAAGCCGGGTACGAGCAGTACTTC.

This clone was observed once. The genes are TRBV28 and TRBJ1-2; 9 bases align to TRBD1. The junction had 14 bases not matched to a gene; V was cut back by 9 bases and J by 6 bases. CDR1 is MDHEN and CDR2 is SYDVKM in the germline V gene. This CDR3 comprises 15 residues. The CDR3 region has the DNA TGTGCCAGTAACCGGGACAGGGTCATGTTTAATGGCTACACCTTC. Protein sequence: CASNRDRVMFNGYTF.

The chain combines TRBV19 with TRBJ1-1; maybe TRBD1 (5 bases). CDR1 and CDR2 from the germline V gene are LNHDA and SQIVND (reference sequence). The CDR3 extends over 15 amino acids. V lost 5 bases to trimming and J lost 5 bases, with 18 bases between them. The CDR3 DNA is TGTGCCAGTAGTCGACTGCGGGGGGGAGAGACTGAAGCTTTCTTT. It yields the protein CASSRLRGGETEAFF.

This rearrangement joins TRBV30 to TRBJ2-7; weak D call: TRBD2 (5 bases). CDR3 length: 13 amino acids. V was cut by 4 bases and J by 7 bases, with 17 bases left in between. The germline CDR1 and CDR2 sequences are GTSNPN and SVGIG (reference sequence). CDR3 in DNA: TGTGCCTGGACCTCACTCGGGCCGGGGGAGCAGTACTTC. Amino acids: CAWTSLGPGEQYF. Full variable domain (rest looked up from reference TRBV30 and TRBJ2-7): SQTIHQWPATLVQPVGSPLSLECTVEGTSNPNLYWYRQAAGRGLQLLFYSVGIGQISSEVPQNLSASRPQDRQFILSSKKLLLSDSGFYLCAWTSLGPGEQYFGPGTRLTVT.

The chain carries TRBV10-3 and TRBJ2-7, with 8 bases that match TRBD1. CDR3 length: 12 amino acids. The ends lost 5 bases at V and 4 bases at J; junction bases unmatched: 1. The germline gives CDR1 ENHRY, CDR2 SYGVKD. The CDR3 region has the DNA TGTGCCATCAGTAGGACAGGGTACGAGCAGTACTTC. Amino acid sequence: CAISRTGYEQYF.

This chain links TRBV6-5 with TRBJ1-4, with 7 positions matching TRBD1. The CDR3 has 15 residues. The germline CDR1 and CDR2 sequences are MNHEY and SVGAGI. V gave up 0 bases and J gave up 8 bases; unmatched junction bases: 6. The CDR3 protein is CASSYSSGGREKLFF. The CDR3 nucleotides are TGTGCCAGCAGTTACTCGTCAGGGGGAAGGGAAAAACTGTTTTTT.